This TCR beta chain was sequenced during a study of cytomegalovirus exposure and HLA in healthy donors. Germline V gives CDR1 SQVTM, CDR2 ANQGSEA. The CDR3 totals 13 residues. Study-level results: Rarity marked most TCR sequences, yet some public TCRs occurred in many donors. Trimming of TCR beta V- and J-genes showed a link, identified in a later analysis, to a missense DCLRE1C variant. TCR beta chains associated with HLA were, in a later analysis, more clonally expanded than equally common others.

13 Jbeta primers and 60 Vbeta primers were used for the PCR. Authors' data handling: Per a later analysis, the number of unique TCR beta chains was around 80 million, of which about 10 million were shared. Sequenced by immunoSEQ multiplex PCR; TCRdb stores in-frame clones only, minus some. Clone size and the V and J calls come from that table; the DNA yielded D and trimming. Of 63,000 or so clones in the sample, about 75% are singletons; the top ten hold about 7.4%. On this clone itself: What it binds is not known.

The receptor's source is a woman in her 30s in good health and CMV-seropositive. This chain joins TRBV29-1 and TRBJ2-5; 10 positions match TRBD2. Matching the DNA end better, TRBJ2-7 makes the J call doubtful. Sequenced material: PBMCs. The CDR3, as DNA: TGCAGCGCTGCGAGCGGGAGGGCCTACGAGCAGTACTTC. Its protein is CSAASGRAYEQYF.